Included here is one T cell receptor beta chain sequence, with context. No antigen is known for it. No base quality information exists; no much larger clone differs at one position. The entire amount of isolated RNA was reverse transcribed using the High Capacity cDNA Reverse Transcription Kit, so the sequenced TCRB transcripts were expressed ones. Deep immunoSEQ sequencing was performed on naive, central memory and regulatory T cell samples, with an average of roughly 3.3 million total reads per sample. Sorted cells were lysed in RLT buffer and RNA was extracted with DNase-treated RNeasy Micro or Mini kits, depending on cell number. To prevent cross-contamination, each cell subset was processed individually, whereas patient and healthy donor samples were processed jointly. The immunoSEQ multiplex PCR was used to amplify TCRB sequences from cDNA, generating 87-bp fragments that spanned the CDR3 region. The amplicons were sequenced using the Illumina HiSeq platform. The original methods were these. PCR bias was computationally corrected using synthetic template baselines, reads within Hamming distance 2 were collapsed, and singletons that could not be merged were discarded. Reads were aligned against IMGT to assign V, D and J genes, CDR3 length and insertions or deletions at six rearrangement sites. Clonotype counts were normalized to sorted cell number within each subset before computing true diversity and Gini coefficients with the tcR R package. Repertoire sharing was quantified using the overlap coefficient calculated on TCRB nucleotide sequences. TCRdb carries this immuneACCESS record with in-frame sequences only. Its versions omit some clonotypes, under half of them owing to an unresolved V gene in the studies checked, with the rest unexplained. V, J and clone size are taken as reported in that table, and D and trimming were inferred from the DNA itself. This sample holds some 240,000 clones; approximately 10% were observed only once. Of the sample, approximately 1.5% falls within the top ten clones.

V and J lose 1 base and 6 bases, and a span of 16 bases separates them. In the germline V gene, CDR1 corresponds to SGHVS and CDR2 to FQNEAQ. The CDR3 covers 16 residues, taking in both the cysteine and the phenylalanine. Only the CDR3 DNA stays, 48 bases, in frame from base 1. These data are taken from a study of beta chain features in type 1 diabetes listed by TCRdb under 2018. Regarding the research as a whole: No differences in mean age, gender distribution, total cell number or subset yield were found between patients and healthy donors. A total of about 100,000,000 sorted cells were examined across all samples, and RNA yield correlated strongly with the number of cells per subset. The study compared TCRB repertoires of sorted circulating CD4+ T cell subsets between recently diagnosed type 1 diabetes patients and matched healthy donors. Regulatory and stem cell-like memory subsets were obtained from only 8 patients and roughly 8 healthy donors, while naive and central memory subsets were obtained from all 30 or so donors. General conclusions and limits of the study: Type 1 diabetes patients showed a moderate but significant shortening of TCRB CDR3 length in all four CD4+ subsets. PCR might favor shorter templates, but patient and control samples were amplified and corrected together, so any skew would affect both groups equally. Because the HLA sub-analyses included only small numbers of individuals, any influence of HLA type on TCRB rearrangement was left unresolved. Because cDNA was sequenced instead of genomic DNA, highly expressing activated cells could be over-represented, though the groups showed no difference in activation or CD3 levels. At VDJ recombination sites, patients with type 1 diabetes made fewer insertions and deleted more nucleotides, a pattern implying thymic rearrangement abnormalities. The naive, central memory and regulatory TCRB repertoires appeared to resemble one another more closely among patients than among healthy donors.

A single peripheral blood draw of about 116 mL on average was collected from each donor into heparinised tubes. Using a panel that included CD45RO, CCR7, CD25, CD127, CD95 and CD27, naive, central memory, regulatory and stem cell-like memory CD4+ T cells were sorted on a BD FACSAria II. Every sorted population had a purity above 95%. PBMCs were isolated right away by Lymphoprep density gradient centrifugation and were stained directly, without culture. So that batch effects would be minimized, each experiment stained and sorted samples in pairs, pairing one healthy donor with one patient. Rearrangement joined TRBV7-8 to TRBJ2-1, with the D gene call left open. The origin of this receptor is a young man in good health. Sequences were obtained from central memory CD4+ T cells from blood. In nucleotides, the sequence is TGTGCCAGCAGCTTAGTTTCTTTCGAGTACACCAATGAGCAGTTCTTC. This encodes CASSLVSFEYTNEQFF.